This T cell receptor (beta chain) was retrieved from a study of PD-1 blockade in classical Hodgkin lymphoma (dated by TCRdb to 2018 to 2020). Context from the whole study: Nivolumab dosing was 3 mg/kg intravenously every 2 weeks, continuing until either disease progression or unacceptable toxicity. The study used CyTOF and TCR beta sequencing to define a peripheral blood immune signature of response to PD-1 blockade in classical Hodgkin lymphoma. What the study reported, not specific to this receptor: The study covered only a single clinical trial cohort, and the causes of the repertoire differences, possibly disease activity or prior therapy, were still not defined. Patients starting nivolumab less than 1 year after ASCT had lower diversity and were excluded from later analyses to avoid confounding by immune reconstitution. Among trial patients, those achieving complete response had baseline diversity similar to that of newly diagnosed patients, while diversity was significantly lower in partial responders and progressors. A significant rise by C4D1 was seen in CD4+ but not CD8+ TCR diversity (p=0.0027 vs p=0.16), with the rise being most apparent in complete responders (p=0.02). Baseline TCR diversity was reported as lower in newly diagnosed patients than in healthy donors, and lower still in relapsed/refractory patients.

Sample time point, as interpreted from the label and publication: cycle 4 day 1 (C4D1), after less than 7 weeks of nivolumab. All trial patients had relapsed after autologous stem cell transplantation, with cohorts A, B and C differing in prior brentuximab vedotin exposure. A total of around 60 patients with relapsed/refractory classical Hodgkin lymphoma made up the trial cohort, and each patient's best overall response was complete response, partial response or progressive disease. Trial patients were treated with single-agent nivolumab in the multi-cohort phase II CheckMate 205 trial. Best overall response was determined by an independent review committee according to the 2007 International Working Group response criteria. Trial PBMCs were obtained immediately prior to nivolumab initiation (C1D1) and on therapy at cycle 2 day 1 and cycle 4 day 1. Peripheral blood was collected in 8 mL Vacutainer Cell Preparation Tubes, from which PBMCs were isolated by centrifugation and then cryopreserved.

CDR1 MNHEY and CDR2 SMNVEV were looked up in the germline V gene (reference sequence). V lost 5 bases and J lost 2 bases; the stretch between them is 14 bases long. The CDR3 runs 15 residues from the cysteine to the phenylalanine. Only the CDR3 part of the read is kept: 45 bases, read in frame from the first base. This clone was counted a few times. The target of this receptor is not known. It has no much larger one-base neighbor in the sample; base qualities were not kept. The Qiagen DNeasy kit was used to extract genomic DNA from unsorted PBMCs and from the negatively selected CD4+ and CD8+ fractions. TCR beta CDR3 regions were amplified by immunoSEQ multiplex PCR using primers annealing to V and J segments. A synthetic immune receptor repertoire was used to minimize amplification bias, and remaining bias was computationally removed after sequencing. In the authors' own workflow: Repertoire diversity was quantified as the Shannon entropy index using custom Python scripts. Unsorted, CD4+ and CD8+ repertoires were examined separately, except in combined analyses, for which CD4+ and CD8+ sequences were merged in silico. Clonal expansion was defined as at least a 2-fold frequency increase after treatment relative to C1D1, with a pseudocount of 0.5 for undetected baseline clones. Clones with 0 or 1 copy at C1D1 were classified as singleton clones, and clones with 2 or more copies were classified as non-singleton clones. By matching protein sequences in sorted samples from the same patient, clones expanded in unsorted samples were annotated as CD4+, CD8+ or unknown. Wilcoxon tests on paired samples were used to test diversity changes from C1D1 to C4D1. What TCRdb holds here is the immuneACCESS table cut down to in-frame rearrangements. Part of the clones is not present; checked against another copy, under half of the missing clones reflect an unresolved V gene, and the others are unexplained. That table is the source of V, J and clone size, and D and trimming were worked out from the DNA. Within this sample are 40,000 to 55,000 clones, with more than 70% of them counted one time only. The ten most abundant clones make up 37% of the sample.

This sequence originates from a human donor with classical Hodgkin lymphoma. The chain is made from TRBV27 and TRBJ2-3; TRBD1 is perhaps the D gene, given 5 matching bases. The sequenced sample was peripheral blood mononuclear cells (PBMCs), obtained before the fourth cycle of nivolumab. The DNA sequence is TGTGCCAGCAGTCATAGGGGAATCTCCACAGATACGCAGTATTTT. This translates into CASSHRGISTDTQYF.